One TCR beta chain is described in this entry. The data were taken from a study of blood T cell repertoires in COVID-19. Study background: The origin of the acute and convalescent COVID-19 samples was the United States, Italy and Spain. The cDNA or gDNA used as material had been derived from T cells, B-cell-depleted T cells, or PBMCs.

This table comes from immunoSEQ multiplex PCR, and its TCRdb copy is limited to in-frame clones, with some not included. Counted here are fewer than 400,000 clones, around 92% occurring once; the ten biggest clones make up about 1.8%. Germline V gene data show CDR1 as GTSNPN and CDR2 as SVGIG (reference sequence). CDR3 length equals 15 residues. V lost 6 bases, J lost 10 bases, and 27 bases lay in between. Enrollees, about 18 to 89 years old, lived in approximately 24 US areas. The receptor's source is a woman aged 30 to 39 who had recovered from COVID-19. Sequencing was performed on PBMCs or T cells enriched from blood (not recorded which). This chain links TRBV30 with TRBJ1-1, with TRBD1 as a possible D gene (6 bases). The CDR3 loop reads CACVLAWGGPNVAFF. CDR3 coding DNA: TGTGCCTGTGTACTCGCGTGGGGGGGGCCTAACGTAGCTTTCTTT.